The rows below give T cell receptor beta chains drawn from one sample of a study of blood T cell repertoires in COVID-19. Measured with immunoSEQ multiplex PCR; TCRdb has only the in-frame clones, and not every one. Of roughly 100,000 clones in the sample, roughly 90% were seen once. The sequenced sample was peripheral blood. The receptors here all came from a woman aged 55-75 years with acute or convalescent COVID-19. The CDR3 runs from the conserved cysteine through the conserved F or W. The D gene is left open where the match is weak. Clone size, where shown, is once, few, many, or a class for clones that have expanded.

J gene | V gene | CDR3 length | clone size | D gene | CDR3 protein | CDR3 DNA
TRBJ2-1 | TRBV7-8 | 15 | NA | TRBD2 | CASSPTLTSGNEQFF | TGTGCCAGCAGCCCTACTCTGACTAGCGGCAATGAGCAGTTCTTC
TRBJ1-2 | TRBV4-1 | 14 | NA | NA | CASSQDLTANGYTF | TGCGCCAGCAGCCAAGATTTGACAGCTAATGGCTACACCTTC
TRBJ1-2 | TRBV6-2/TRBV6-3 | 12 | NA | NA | CASSRTVEGYTF | TGTGCCAGCAGTCGGACAGTTGAGGGCTACACCTTC
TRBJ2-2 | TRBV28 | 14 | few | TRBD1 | CASKGQWNTGELFF | TGTGCCAGCAAGGGACAGTGGAACACCGGGGAGCTGTTTTTT
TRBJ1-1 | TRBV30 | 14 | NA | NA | CAWSVVSGRGEAFF | TGTGCCTGGAGTGTAGTGTCTGGTAGGGGTGAAGCTTTCTTT
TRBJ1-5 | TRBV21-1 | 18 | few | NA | CASSKSGTGFLGNQPQHF | TGTGCCAGCAGCAAAAGTGGGACAGGGTTCCTCGGCAATCAGCCCCAGCATTTT
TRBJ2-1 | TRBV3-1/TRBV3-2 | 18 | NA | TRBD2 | CASSQDVLRTSGRNEQFF | TGTGCCAGCAGCCAAGATGTTCTGAGGACTAGCGGGAGAAATGAGCAGTTCTTC
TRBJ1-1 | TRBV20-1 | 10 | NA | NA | CSAQTVEAFF | TGCAGTGCACAAACAGTAGAAGCTTTCTTT
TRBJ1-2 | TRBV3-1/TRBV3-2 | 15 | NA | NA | CASSQDWPGWNGYTF | TGTGCCAGCAGCCAAGATTGGCCAGGGTGGAATGGCTACACCTTC
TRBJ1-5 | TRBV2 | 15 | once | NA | CASSVRGVGNQPQHF | TGTGCCAGCAGTGTCAGGGGCGTTGGTAATCAGCCCCAGCATTTT
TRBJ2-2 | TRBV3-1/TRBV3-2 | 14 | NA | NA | CASTVGVGTGELFF | TGTGCCAGCACCGTAGGGGTAGGGACCGGGGAGCTGTTTTTT
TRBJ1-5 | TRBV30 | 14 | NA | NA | CAWSLGSGGQPQHF | TGTGCCTGGAGTTTGGGTTCGGGGGGACAGCCCCAGCATTTT
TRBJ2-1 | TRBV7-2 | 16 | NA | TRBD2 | CASSPRTSGPSNEQFF | TGTGCCAGCAGCCCACGGACTAGCGGGCCCTCCAATGAGCAGTTCTTC
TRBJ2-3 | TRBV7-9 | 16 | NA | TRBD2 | CASSPGLAGGADTQYF | TGTGCCAGCAGCCCAGGACTAGCGGGAGGGGCAGATACGCAGTATTTT
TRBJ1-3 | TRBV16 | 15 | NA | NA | CASSQSSSSGNTIYF | TGTGCCAGCAGCCAATCATCGAGCTCTGGAAACACCATATATTTT
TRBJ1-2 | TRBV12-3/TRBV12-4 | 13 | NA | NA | CASSFGDGDKGTF | TGTGCCAGCAGTTTTGGGGATGGGGACAAGGGAACCTTC
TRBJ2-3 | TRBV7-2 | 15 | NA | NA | CASSLAWGRVDTQYF | TGTGCCAGCAGCTTAGCCTGGGGGCGAGTAGATACGCAGTATTTT
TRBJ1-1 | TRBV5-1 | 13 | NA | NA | CASQTGGNTEAFF | TGCGCCAGTCAAACGGGAGGAAACACTGAAGCTTTCTTT
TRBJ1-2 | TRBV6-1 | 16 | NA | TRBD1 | CASSESGGQGTYGYTF | TGTGCCAGCAGTGAAAGTGGGGGACAGGGGACCTATGGCTACACCTTC
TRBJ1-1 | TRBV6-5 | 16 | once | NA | CASSYAGGDMNTEAFF | TGTGCCAGCAGTTACGCCGGGGGGGACATGAACACTGAAGCTTTCTTT
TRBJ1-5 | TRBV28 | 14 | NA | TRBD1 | CASSSGGSNQPQHF | TGTGCCAGCAGTTCAGGGGGAAGCAATCAGCCCCAGCATTTT
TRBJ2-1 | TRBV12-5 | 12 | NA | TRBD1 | CASGTTRTGVFF | TGTGCTAGTGGTACTACCCGGACAGGGGTGTTCTTC
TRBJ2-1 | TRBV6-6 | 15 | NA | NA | CASSYAAGRGNEQFF | TGTGCCAGCAGTTACGCCGCGGGCCGGGGGAATGAGCAGTTCTTC
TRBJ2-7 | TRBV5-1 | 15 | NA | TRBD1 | CASSLAPRQGEEQYF | TGCGCCAGCAGCTTGGCCCCTAGACAGGGAGAAGAGCAGTACTTC
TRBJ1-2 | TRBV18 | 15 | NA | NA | CASSPTPGADYGYTF | TGTGCCAGCTCACCGACACCGGGAGCCGACTATGGCTACACCTTC
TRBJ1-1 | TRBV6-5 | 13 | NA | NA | CASRANRDTEAFF | TGTGCCAGCAGGGCAAACAGGGATACTGAAGCTTTCTTT
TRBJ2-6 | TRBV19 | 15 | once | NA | CASSTGDSGANVLTF | TGTGCCAGTAGTACAGGGGACTCTGGGGCCAACGTCCTGACTTTC
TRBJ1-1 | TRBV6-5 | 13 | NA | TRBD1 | CASSFSGTGVAFF | TGTGCCAGCAGTTTTTCCGGGACAGGGGTTGCTTTCTTT
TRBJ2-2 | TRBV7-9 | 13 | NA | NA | CASSPRTPGELFF | TGTGCCAGCAGCCCCCGGACACCCGGGGAGCTGTTTTTT
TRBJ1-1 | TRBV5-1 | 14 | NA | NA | CASSLAQVNTEAFF | TGCGCCAGCAGCTTGGCGCAGGTGAACACTGAAGCTTTCTTT
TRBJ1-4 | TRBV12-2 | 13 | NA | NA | CALQAFANEKLFF | TGTGCCCTTCAGGCCTTTGCTAATGAAAAACTGTTTTTT
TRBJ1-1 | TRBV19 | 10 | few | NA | CAIGRTEAFF | TGTGCCATCGGCAGGACTGAAGCTTTCTTT
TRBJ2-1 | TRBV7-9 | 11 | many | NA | CASSLENEQFF | TGTGCCAGCAGCTTGGAGAATGAGCAGTTCTTC
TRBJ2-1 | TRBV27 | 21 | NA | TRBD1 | CASSFHGTGGTLGSSYNEQFF | TGTGCCAGCAGTTTCCACGGGACAGGGGGCACTTTGGGCAGCTCCTACAATGAGCAGTTCTTC
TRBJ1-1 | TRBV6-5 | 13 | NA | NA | CASKPGGGTEAFF | TGTGCCAGCAAGCCGGGAGGTGGGACTGAAGCTTTCTTT
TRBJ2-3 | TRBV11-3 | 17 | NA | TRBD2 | CASSYRLAGPDTDTQYF | TGTGCCAGCAGCTACAGACTAGCGGGACCCGACACAGATACGCAGTATTTT
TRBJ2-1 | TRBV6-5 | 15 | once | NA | CASAIAVSSYNEQFF | TGTGCCAGCGCAATAGCGGTTAGCTCCTACAATGAGCAGTTCTTC
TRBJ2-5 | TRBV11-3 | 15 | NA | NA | CASSLDGSTGETQYF | TGTGCCAGCAGCTTAGACGGGTCCACGGGGGAGACCCAGTACTTC
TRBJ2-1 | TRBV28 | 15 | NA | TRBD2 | CASSLRWEGNNEQFF | TGTGCCAGCAGTTTAAGGTGGGAGGGCAACAATGAGCAGTTCTTC
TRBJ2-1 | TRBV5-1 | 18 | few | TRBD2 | CASSLFVLGTSGRNEQFF | TGCGCCAGCAGCTTGTTTGTCTTGGGGACTAGCGGGAGAAATGAGCAGTTCTTC
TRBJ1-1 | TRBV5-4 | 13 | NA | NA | CASSFTVNTEAFF | TGTGCCAGCAGCTTTACAGTGAACACTGAAGCTTTCTTT
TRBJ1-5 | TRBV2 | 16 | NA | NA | CASSYRPWRSNQPQHF | TGTGCCAGCAGTTACAGGCCTTGGAGAAGCAATCAGCCCCAGCATTTT
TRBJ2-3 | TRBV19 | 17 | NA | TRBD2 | CASSTGLAGGHTDTQYF | TGTGCCAGTAGTACCGGACTAGCGGGAGGGCACACAGATACGCAGTATTTT
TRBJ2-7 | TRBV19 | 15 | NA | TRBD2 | CASSLPGLPTYEQYF | TGTGCCAGTAGCCTACCGGGACTACCCACCTACGAGCAGTACTTC
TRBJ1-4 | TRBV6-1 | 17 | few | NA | CASSDPAGWTTNEKLFF | TGTGCCAGCAGTGATCCGGCAGGGTGGACAACTAATGAAAAACTGTTTTTT
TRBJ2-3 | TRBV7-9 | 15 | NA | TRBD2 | CASSTTSGRTDTQYF | TGTGCCAGCAGCACGACTAGCGGGAGAACAGATACGCAGTATTTT
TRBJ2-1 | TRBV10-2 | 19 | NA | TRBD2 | CASRSPTGLAGGKYNEQFF | TGCGCCAGCAGGAGCCCTACTGGACTAGCGGGAGGGAAATACAATGAGCAGTTCTTC
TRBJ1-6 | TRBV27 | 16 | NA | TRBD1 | CASPKGQGAAGSPLHF | TGTGCCAGCCCCAAGGGACAGGGGGCCGCGGGTTCACCCCTCCACTTT
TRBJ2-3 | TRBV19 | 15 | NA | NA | CASSTLAASTDTQYF | TGTGCCAGTAGTACACTAGCCGCTAGCACAGATACGCAGTATTTT
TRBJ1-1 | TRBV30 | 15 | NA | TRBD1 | CAWSVPGQGVGEAFF | TGTGCCTGGAGTGTACCAGGGCAGGGGGTAGGAGAAGCTTTCTTT
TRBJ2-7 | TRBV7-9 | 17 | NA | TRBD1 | CASSLEEGQGARYEQYF | TGTGCCAGCAGCTTAGAAGAGGGACAGGGGGCGAGGTACGAGCAGTACTTC
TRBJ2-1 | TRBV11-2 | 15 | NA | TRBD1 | CASSYDRDHYNEQFF | TGTGCCAGCAGCTACGACAGGGACCACTACAATGAGCAGTTCTTC
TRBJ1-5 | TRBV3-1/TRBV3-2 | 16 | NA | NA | CASSQGGGGGNQPQHF | TGTGCCAGCAGCCAAGGCGGGGGGGGTGGAAATCAGCCCCAGCATTTT
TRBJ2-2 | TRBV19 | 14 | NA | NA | CASKIQGRTGELFF | TGTGCCAGTAAAATACAGGGTCGCACCGGGGAGCTGTTTTTT